This TCR beta chain was profiled in a study of blood T cell repertoires in COVID-19. Background on the study: The study drew acute and convalescent COVID-19 samples from the United States, Italy and Spain.

Participants came from 20 to 25 US areas, aged roughly 18 to 100 years. In assigning cohorts, the study relied on participant-reported clinical history. The length of the CDR3 is 16 residues. With 3 bases clipped from V and 6 bases from J, the junction kept 9 bases outside the gene matches. Germline values: CDR1 SGHNT, CDR2 YYREEE (reference sequence). Original data processing: How many nucleated cells were present was estimated from reference gene primer amplification. The protocol was immunoSEQ multiplex PCR, while the TCRdb copy is restricted to in-frame clones and leaves out a portion. That table gives V, J and clone size, and the DNA gave D and trimming. The sample comprises 150,000 to 200,000 clones, 83% of which are singletons, and less than 4% rests with the top ten.

The receptor was isolated from a woman between 50 and 59 years old in a cohort exposed to, infected with or recovered from COVID-19 (not recorded which). The material sequenced was PBMCs or T cells enriched from blood (not recorded which). The chain links TRBV5-4 to TRBJ1-6; 7 bases are a match to TRBD1. The CDR3 is CASSSPSGGSNSPLHF. DNA for the CDR3: TGTGCCAGCAGCTCGCCCTCAGGGGGAAGTAATTCACCCCTCCACTTT. Together with reference TRBV5-4 and TRBJ1-6, the CDR3 gives the full variable domain: ETGVTQSPTHLIKTRGQQVTLRCSSQSGHNTVSWYQQALGQGPQFIFQYYREEENGRGNFPPRFSGLQFPNYSSELNVNALELDDSALYLCASSSPSGGSNSPLHFGNGTRLTVT.